This is a list of T cell receptor beta chains from one sample in a study of regulatory T cells in long-lasting Graves disease. TCRdb recomputed calls from the multiplex PCR reads with MiXCR, one row per CDR3 protein. The table has a few hundred thousand distinct CDR3 sequences, about a sixth seen once; the top ten hold about 27%. These data also formed part of another study, on T cells in Graves' hyperthyroidism and ophthalmopathy.

The input for sequencing was peripheral blood mononuclear cells (PBMCs), taken at new diagnosis, from a patient treated with antithyroid drugs. The receptor source for this set is a man aged 35 to 55 with Graves disease. CDR3s include the opening cysteine and the closing phenylalanine or tryptophan. The D gene is left open where the match is weak. A row's size may be missing; if present it is once, few, many or a size class.

V	size	J	D	CDR3	DNA
TRBV20-1	many	TRBJ2-7	NA	CSASGTDAYEQYF	TGCAGTGCTAGCGGGACGGACGCCTACGAGCAGTACTTC
TRBV7-9	NA	TRBJ1-3	NA	CASSLLGSGNTIYF	TGTGCCAGCAGCTTATTGGGTTCTGGAAACACCATATATTTT
TRBV12-3/TRBV12-4	many	TRBJ2-7	TRBD1	CASSWTGFDEQYF	TGTGCCAGCAGCTGGACAGGGTTCGACGAGCAGTACTTC
TRBV12-3/TRBV12-4	many	TRBJ2-1	NA	CASSLAEGLRQFF	TGTGCCAGCAGTTTAGCTGAAGGGCTACGGCAGTTCTTC
TRBV7-2	many	TRBJ1-1	NA	CASSRGGGNTEAFF	TGTGCCAGCAGCCGTGGAGGGGGGAACACTGAAGCTTTCTTT
TRBV7-2	many	TRBJ1-1	NA	CASRSGQMNTEAFF	TGTGCCAGCAGATCGGGACAAATGAACACTGAAGCTTTCTTT
TRBV30	many	TRBJ1-1	NA	CAGTSEVGKAEAFF	TGTGCCGGGACGTCCGAGGTGGGAAAGGCTGAAGCTTTCTTT
TRBV20-1	NA	TRBJ2-2	TRBD2	CSAPVGYSGIGELFF	TGCAGTGCCCCAGTGGGGTACAGCGGGATCGGGGAGCTGTTTTTT
TRBV12-3/TRBV12-4	few	TRBJ1-3	NA	CASRQRGLSGNTIYF	TGTGCCAGCCGCCAGAGGGGCCTCTCTGGAAACACCATATATTTT
TRBV7-2	many	TRBJ1-5	NA	CASSLVGGSNQPQHF	TGTGCCAGCAGCTTAGTAGGTGGAAGCAATCAGCCCCAGCATTTT
TRBV18	many	TRBJ2-3	NA	CASSHVRTTDTQYF	TGTGCCAGCTCACACGTCAGGACCACAGATACGCAGTATTTT
TRBV4-3	few	TRBJ1-4	NA	CASSQDLTVNEKLLF	TGCGCCAGCAGCCAAGATCTTACCGTGAATGAAAAACTGCTTTTT
TRBV18	many	TRBJ2-5	NA	CASSPPTATQETQYF	TGTGCCAGCTCACCACCTACTGCTACTCAAGAGACCCAGTACTTC
TRBV10-3	many	TRBJ2-2	NA	CAISEVTTNTGELFF	TGTGCCATCAGTGAGGTCACCACAAACACCGGGGAGCTGTTTTTT
TRBV5-1	many	TRBJ2-3	NA	CASSLGQLTDTQYF	TGCGCCAGCAGCTTGGGACAACTCACAGATACGCAGTATTTT
TRBV18	many	TRBJ2-1	NA	CASSVQGSAEQFF	TGTGCCAGCTCAGTACAGGGTTCGGCTGAGCAGTTCTTC
TRBV18	NA	TRBJ2-3	TRBD1	CASSPGQLASTDTQYF	TGTGCCAGCTCACCGGGACAGCTCGCTAGCACAGATACGCAGTATTTT
TRBV28	many	TRBJ2-1	TRBD1	CASSPGQGAGYNEQFF	TGTGCCAGCAGCCCCGGACAGGGGGCGGGTTACAATGAGCAGTTCTTC
TRBV27	few	TRBJ1-4	NA	CASSFSSGEKLFF	TGTGCCAGCAGTTTTTCATCAGGTGAAAAACTGTTTTTT
TRBV20-1	few	TRBJ1-6	NA	CSAQTGNSPLHF	TGCAGTGCCCAGACAGGAAATTCACCCCTCCACTTT
TRBV5-6	NA	TRBJ2-4	TRBD2	CASSSGLAGDIQYF	TGTGCCAGCAGCTCCGGACTAGCGGGAGACATTCAGTACTTC
TRBV12-3/TRBV12-4	many	TRBJ1-1	NA	CASSLMNTEAFF	TGTGCCAGCAGCTTAATGAACACTGAAGCTTTCTTT
TRBV2	few	TRBJ2-3	NA	CASSGLQATDTQYF	TGTGCCAGCAGTGGTCTACAGGCCACAGATACGCAGTATTTT
TRBV7-2	NA	TRBJ2-1	TRBD2	CASSLKAGGPGAF	TGTGCCAGCAGCTTAAAGGCGGGGGGCCCCGGCGCCTTC